Presented here are 29 T cell receptor beta chains from one specimen sequenced in a study of tumor-infiltrating lymphocytes in primary liver carcinoma. Blood RNA came from unsorted whole blood; germline DNA was also extracted. A constant-region primer served to make TCR beta cDNA from around 500 ng total RNA. Slightly modified ARM-PCR, run as three nested multiplex PCR rounds, produced the TCR beta libraries. It was with TRBV1-TRBV30 forward primers and a C-beta reverse primer that the first two PCR rounds were run, at around 11 cycles each. TCRdb called the multiplex PCR reads again in MiXCR, with one record for every CDR3 protein. This table holds approximately 300,000 distinct CDR3 sequences, approximately 65% found once. Sequencing was carried out using peripheral blood. The receptors were sampled from a man between 35 and 55 years old with primary liver carcinoma and hepatitis B virus infection.

J is TRBJ2-1 and V is TRBV12-3 or TRBV12-4; tentative D call: TRBD1 (6 bases). The CDR3 sequence is 15 residues long. V lost 5 bases and J lost 2, with 13 bases in between. As DNA, the CDR3 is TGTGCCAGCAGTGTTTCGACAGGTCCCTACAATGAGCAGTTCTTC. This encodes CASSVSTGPYNEQFF.

Note on this clonotype: One end of the junction fails to match germline, which may point to a read error. The chain carries TRBV11-2 and TRBJ2-7, with TRBD2 matching over 9 bases. This CDR3 contains 18 residues. Germline V gives CDR1 SGHAT, CDR2 FQNNGV. CDR3 in amino acids: CAGSLARLAVDMEYEQYF. The CDR3 DNA is TGTGCCGGCAGCTTAGCCCGACTAGCGGTAGATATGGAGTACGAGCAGTACTTC. Full variable domain (outside the CDR3, taken from reference TRBV11-2 and TRBJ2-7): EAGVAQSPRYKIIEKRQSVAFWCNPISGHATLYWYQQILGQGPKLLIQFQNNGVVDDSQLPKDRFSAERLKGVDSTLKIQPAKLEDSAVYLCAGSLARLAVDMEYEQYFGPGTRLTVT.

This clonotype has a single count. Possible read error: a much larger clone is one base away. The rearrangement joins TRBV6-5 to TRBJ2-7, with TRBD1 as a possible D gene (6 bases). The CDR3 length is 13 residues. V shed 6 bases and J shed 3 bases, with 12 bases lying between them. The V gene's germline CDR1 is MNHEY and CDR2 SVGAGI. Here the CDR3 DNA reads TGTGCCAGCAGCCTGGACAGCCACTACGAGCAGTACTTC. Amino acid sequence: CASSLDSHYEQYF.

As for this clonotype: A much larger clone lies a single base off, so this may be a read error. The V gene is TRBV12-3 or TRBV12-4, the J gene TRBJ2-3, with 10 bases identical to TRBD1. V was pared by 10 bases and J by 6 bases, with 4 bases of the junction left unmatched. This CDR3 contains 12 residues. CDR3 protein: CANGQGEDTQYF. Here the CDR3 DNA reads TGTGCCAACGGACAGGGGGAGGATACGCAGTATTTT.

In regard to this clonotype: Mismatch with germline at one junction end may stem from a read error. The chain couples TRBV7-8 to TRBJ2-3; 9 bases are a match to TRBD1. The germline V gene has CDR1 SGHVS and CDR2 FQNEAQ. The CDR3 contains 16 residues. The DNA of the CDR3 is TGTGCCAGCAACTTAGCGCCGGGACAGGGCAAAGATACGCAGTATTTT. Translated, it gives CASNLAPGQGKDTQYF. The full variable domain, its missing parts supplied by reference TRBV7-8 and TRBJ2-3, is GAGVSQSPRYKVAKRGQDVALRCDPISGHVSLFWYQQALGQGPEFLTYFQNEAQLDKSGLPSDRFFAERPEGSVSTLKIQRTQQEDSAVYLCASNLAPGQGKDTQYFGPGTRLTVL.

The chain employs TRBV11-1 and TRBJ1-1; the match to TRBD1 covers 7 bases. This CDR3 spans 16 amino acids. Trimming at V came to 7 bases and at J to 3 bases, leaving 14 bases not matched to a gene. The germline gives CDR1 SGHAT, CDR2 FQDESV (reference sequence). The CDR3 nucleotides read TGTGCCAGCACCCTCTGGACAGGATTGGGTCACACTGAAGCTTTCTTT. Translated, it gives CASTLWTGLGHTEAFF.

As regards this clonotype: Mismatch with germline at one junction end may stem from a read error. V gene TRBV6-5 combines with J gene TRBJ1-4, with TRBD1 matching over 7 bases. There are 17 residues in the CDR3. From germline, CDR1 is MNHEY and CDR2 SVGAGI. CDR3 sequence (DNA): TGTACCAGCAGTTACTCCCCTCCGGGACAGCTTAATGAAAAACTGTTTTTT. Protein product: CTSSYSPPGQLNEKLFF.

This clonotype was found a few times. The chain joins TRBV28 to TRBJ1-5; 7 bases are shared with TRBD1. CDR1 and CDR2 from the germline V gene are MDHEN and SYDVKM. The CDR3 length is 16 residues. The trim removed 4 bases at V and 5 bases at J, leaving 11 bases unmatched. CDR3 protein: CASSSGGRGPDQPQHF. The CDR3 DNA follows: TGTGCCAGCAGTTCGGGGGGTAGGGGGCCCGATCAGCCCCAGCATTTT.

The rearrangement uses TRBV5-6 and TRBJ1-5; TRBD1 might be the D (5 bases). Trimming removed 8 bases at V and 4 bases at J, with 19 bases between. The CDR3 spans 15 residues. The germline gives CDR1 SGHDT, CDR2 YYEEEE. The CDR3 DNA reads as TGTGCCAGGAGCCGCCGGGACTTCGGAAATCAGCCCCAGCATTTT. Translated: CARSRRDFGNQPQHF.

This chain uses TRBV6-6 with TRBJ1-1, with 7 bases matching TRBD1. The CDR3 totals 14 residues. The V and J ends lost 4 bases and 4 bases, in that order; junction bases with no gene match: 6. Germline CDR1 and CDR2: MNHNY and SVGAGI (reference sequence). The CDR3 DNA reads TGTGCCAGCAGTTCGGGACAGATGAGCACTGAAGCTTTCTTT. Translation: CASSSGQMSTEAFF.

This clonotype was seen just once. The junction does not match germline at one end; this may be a read error. The chain has TRBV6-2 or TRBV6-3 and TRBJ2-5; TRBD1 is a possible D gene (6 bases). This CDR3 is 17 amino acids long. Germline V gene sequence: CDR1 MNHEY, CDR2 SVGEGT. The CDR3 loop reads CASRTLSQGTIRGTLYF. CDR3 DNA sequence: TGTGCCAGCAGAACACTTTCCCAAGGGACCATAAGGGGGACCCTGTACTTC.

The rearrangement joins TRBV28 to TRBJ1-5; 7 positions agree with TRBD1. This CDR3 has 20 residues. V gave up 6 bases and J gave up 11 bases; unmatched junction bases: 31. Germline V gene lookup returns CDR1 MDHEN and CDR2 SYDVKM. The CDR3 loop reads CASREDRAAHSLTSKWTQHF. The CDR3 DNA reads TGTGCCAGCAGAGAAGACAGGGCCGCCCATAGCCTCACCTCCAAGTGGACCCAGCATTTT. Looking up the rest from reference TRBV28 and TRBJ1-5 gives the full variable domain: DVKVTQSSRYLVKRTGEKVFLECVQDMDHENMFWYRQDPGLGLRLIYFSYDVKMKEKGDIPEGYSVSREKKERFSLILESASTNQTSMYLCASREDRAAHSLTSKWTQHFGDGTRLSIL.

The chain combines TRBV7-9 with TRBJ2-7; D possibly corresponds to TRBD2 (6 bases). The germline V gene encodes CDR1 SEHNR and CDR2 FQNEAQ (reference sequence). V gave up 5 bases and J gave up 6 bases, with 20 bases separating them. The CDR3 loop spans 15 amino acids. The chain's CDR3 is CASSLSGPQRGEQYF. The CDR3 DNA is TGTGCCAGCAGCCTAAGCGGGCCCCAACGGGGCGAGCAGTACTTC.

Comment on this clonotype: The CDR3 carries no conserved terminal phenylalanine or tryptophan, so it likely arises from a read error. V usage is TRBV5-1 and J usage is TRBJ1-1, with D uncertain. The CDR3 has 16 amino acids. Germline V lookup: CDR1 SGHRS, CDR2 YFSETQ. Trimming removed 2 bases at V and 0 bases at J, with 14 bases between. CDR3 region: CASSFSPTDLNTEAFL. In DNA, the CDR3 is TGCGCCAGCAGCTTTTCCCCCACAGATTTGAACACTGAAGCTTTCCTT.

About this clonotype: A much larger clone is a single base away; this may be a read error. The genes are TRBV29-1 and TRBJ2-1, with D possibly being TRBD2 (5 bases). With 3 bases removed from V and 2 bases from J, the gap between germline ends came to 14 bases. Germline CDR1 SQVTM, CDR2 ANQGSEA. The CDR3 has 15 amino acids. The CDR3 DNA follows: TGCAGCGTTGATAGTACGGGAAGGACCTACAATGAGCAGTTCTTC. Its translation is CSVDSTGRTYNEQFF.

With respect to this clonotype: Because the CDR3 is missing its conserved closing phenylalanine or tryptophan, this is likely a read error. This chain links TRBV29-1 with TRBJ1-1, with D possibly TRBD1 on 6 matching bases. The V end lost 4 bases, the J end lost 3 bases, and 15 bases lay between the germline ends. The CDR3 spans 14 residues. Germline CDR1 SQVTM, CDR2 ANQGSEA. CDR3: CSVVVRGGHTEAFT. CDR3 DNA: TGCAGCGTTGTGGTCAGGGGTGGGCACACTGAAGCTTTCACT.

The chain joins TRBV30 to TRBJ2-7, with D possibly matching TRBD1 (7 bases). CDR1 and CDR2 from the germline V gene are GTSNPN and SVGIG (reference sequence). This CDR3 spans 14 amino acids. V lost 0 bases and J 5 bases, leaving 14 bases between the germline ends. In DNA form, the CDR3 reads TGTGCCTGGAGTGTACGAACAGGGGAGGACGAGCAGTACTTC. It translates to CAWSVRTGEDEQYF.

In the case of this clonotype: This sequence may be a read error, since a much larger clone differs from it by one base. The CDR3 region is CASRDTGGVGTGELLF. CDR3 nucleotides: TGTGCCAGCAGAGACACAGGGGGCGTGGGCACCGGGGAGCTGTTATTT. V and J are TRBV6-5 and TRBJ2-2; 9 nucleotides align to TRBD1. CDR1 MNHEY and CDR2 SVGAGI come from the germline V gene. The CDR3 covers 16 residues.

The chain carries TRBV7-8 and TRBJ1-3; perhaps TRBD1 as D (5 bases). V shed 4 bases and J shed 0 bases, with 10 bases lying between them. The CDR3 consists of 15 residues. From germline, CDR1 is SGHVS and CDR2 FQNEAQ. The CDR3: CASSSIGGSGNTIYF. The CDR3 DNA is TGTGCCAGCAGCTCCATTGGGGGCTCTGGAAACACCATATATTTT. The complete variable domain, with remaining parts taken from reference TRBV7-8 and TRBJ1-3, reads GAGVSQSPRYKVAKRGQDVALRCDPISGHVSLFWYQQALGQGPEFLTYFQNEAQLDKSGLPSDRFFAERPEGSVSTLKIQRTQQEDSAVYLCASSSIGGSGNTIYFGEGSWLTVV.

Note on this clonotype: Just one base apart from a much larger clone, this may be a read error. J is TRBJ1-2 and V is TRBV29-1; tentatively, D is TRBD1 (5 bases). Germline V gives CDR1 SQVTM, CDR2 ANQGSEA. This CDR3 is 14 amino acids long. The CDR3 region is CCVEGDRTNYGYTF. CDR3 sequence (DNA): TGCTGCGTTGAAGGGGACCGCACTAACTATGGCTACACCTTC.

Comments on this clonotype: A much bigger clone sits one base away, suggesting this may be a read error. This rearrangement joins TRBV29-1 to TRBJ2-5, with 7 bases identical to TRBD1. Per the germline V gene, CDR1 is SQVTM and CDR2 is ANQGSEA. The V gene end was trimmed by 5 bases and the J gene end by 5 bases; junction bases not matched to a gene: 8. This CDR3 has 13 residues. CDR3 loop: CSVRQGSGETQYF. The CDR3 DNA sequence: TGCAGCGTTCGACAGGGTTCGGGGGAGACCCAGTACTTC.

This clonotype was seen a few times. This chain connects TRBV5-4 to TRBJ2-3; no clear D gene. This CDR3 spans 15 amino acids. Germline lookup yields CDR1 SGHNT and CDR2 YYREEE (reference sequence). Trimming cost V 2 bases and J 0 bases, with 10 bases left between them. DNA for the CDR3: TGTGCCAGCAGCTTCTCGCCTACCAGCACAGATACGCAGTATTTT. This gives the protein CASSFSPTSTDTQYF. Combining the CDR3 with reference TRBV5-4 and TRBJ2-3 gives the whole variable domain ETGVTQSPTHLIKTRGQQVTLRCSSQSGHNTVSWYQQALGQGPQFIFQYYREEENGRGNFPPRFSGLQFPNYSSELNVNALELDDSALYLCASSFSPTSTDTQYFGPGTRLTVL.

The chain uses TRBV5-1 and TRBJ2-3, with 12 bases lining up with TRBD2. J lost 0 bases, V lost 2 bases, and 7 bases had no gene match. The germline CDR1 and CDR2 sequences are SGHRS and YFSETQ. The CDR3 runs 18 residues. Here the CDR3 reads CASSFTSGRKTSTDTQYF. The CDR3 DNA sequence: TGCGCCAGCAGCTTTACTAGCGGGAGGAAAACTAGCACAGATACGCAGTATTTT.

In the case of this clonotype: At one end the junction does not follow the germline gene, possibly because of a read error. The J gene is TRBJ2-3, the V gene TRBV11-2; D remains unclear. Per germline, CDR1 SGHAT and CDR2 FQNNGV. The CDR3 has 13 residues. The CDR3 loop is CARSPPLEDTQYF. The CDR3, as DNA: TGTGCCCGCAGCCCCCCCCTCGAAGATACGCAGTATTTC.

This clonotype has at least ten counts. The chain couples TRBV29-1 to TRBJ2-3; D is unresolved. V was pared by 6 bases and J by 2 bases, with 6 bases between. This CDR3 spans 11 amino acids. Looked up from germline, CDR1 is SQVTM and CDR2 is ANQGSEA. CDR3: CSVPYTDTQYF. As DNA, the CDR3 is TGCAGCGTGCCTTACACAGATACGCAGTATTTT.

On this clonotype: This could be a read error, since a much larger clone is one nucleotide away. The chain is built from TRBV12-3 or TRBV12-4 and TRBJ2-1; unclear D gene. The CDR3 extends over 13 amino acids. V was shortened by 10 bases and J by 3 bases, with 13 bases between the two germline ends. The CDR3 here is CANTRVGYNEQFF. For the CDR3, the DNA is TGTGCCAACACCCGGGTGGGCTACAATGAGCAGTTCTTC.

This clonotype has at least ten counts. V is TRBV4-1 and J is TRBJ2-7; D may be TRBD1 or TRBD2 (7 bases each). CDR1 is MGHRA and CDR2 is YSYEKL in the germline V gene. Deletions cut 4 bases from V and 2 bases from J, with 18 bases between. The CDR3 consists of 16 residues. The CDR3 reads CASSLQPGGGTYEQYF. In DNA form, the CDR3 reads TGCGCCAGCAGCCTTCAGCCAGGGGGGGGGACCTACGAGCAGTACTTC.

In its sample, this clonotype was seen a few times. The V call is TRBV5-1, the J call TRBJ2-3, with D unclear. CDR1 and CDR2 from the germline V gene are SGHRS and YFSETQ. The CDR3 has 15 amino acids. V was trimmed by 0 bases and J by 7 bases, leaving 15 bases between them. CDR3 protein: CASSLGPESRNTQYF. In DNA form, the CDR3 reads TGCGCCAGCAGCTTGGGACCCGAGTCCCGTAATACGCAGTATTTT. Filled out from reference TRBV5-1 and TRBJ2-3, the complete variable domain reads KAGVTQTPRYLIKTRGQQVTLSCSPISGHRSVSWYQQTPGQGLQFLFEYFSETQRNKGNFPGRFSGRQFSNSRSEMNVSTLELGDSALYLCASSLGPESRNTQYFGPGTRLTVL.

The sample holds one count of this clonotype. One end of the junction is discordant with germline, which a read error may explain. The chain recombines TRBV6-2 or TRBV6-3 with TRBJ2-7, with TRBD2 identical over 7 bases. Germline V gene sequence: CDR1 MNHEY, CDR2 SVGEGT. The CDR3 is 16 amino acids. CDR3 in amino acids: CASSFGTNGISYEHYF. The CDR3 coding sequence is TGTGCCAGCAGTTTCGGGACTAACGGAATCTCCTACGAGCACTACTTC.